The clone carrying this T cell receptor (beta chain) has only a few counts. No antigen is known for it. The germline V gene encodes CDR1 MNHEY and CDR2 SVGAGI. J lost 4 bases, V lost 2 bases, and 4 bases had no gene match. The CDR3 length is 14 residues. MiXCR was run by TCRdb on the 5' RACE reads, yielding one entry per CDR3 protein. The profile shows over 600,000 distinct CDR3 sequences, approximately 22% of them singletons. The data were taken from a study of identical twins. Study-wide points: A lower insertion count was a feature of abundant cord blood beta clonotypes, with no such feature in memory repertoires.

Separately, the same data were catalogued under a study of T cells expressing NK-cell markers.

Specimen: PBMCs. The sequence was obtained from a woman in her late teens or twenties in good health. The chain has TRBV6-5 and TRBJ2-7; 8 bases fit TRBD1. CDR3 region: CASSYDRGWYEQYF. The CDR3 nucleotides are TGTGCCAGCAGTTACGACAGGGGTTGGTACGAGCAGTACTTC.